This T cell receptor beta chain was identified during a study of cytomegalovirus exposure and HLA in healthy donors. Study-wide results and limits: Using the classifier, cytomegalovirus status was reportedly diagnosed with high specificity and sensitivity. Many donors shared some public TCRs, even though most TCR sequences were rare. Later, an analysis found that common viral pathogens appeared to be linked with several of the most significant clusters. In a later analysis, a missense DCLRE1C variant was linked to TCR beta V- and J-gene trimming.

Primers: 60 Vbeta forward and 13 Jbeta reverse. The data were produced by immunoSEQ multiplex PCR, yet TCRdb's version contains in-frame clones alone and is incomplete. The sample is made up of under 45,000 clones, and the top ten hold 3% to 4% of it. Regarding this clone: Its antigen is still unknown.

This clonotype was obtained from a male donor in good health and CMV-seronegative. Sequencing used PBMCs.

The CDR3 spells CATSRMTGVNEKLFF. The CDR3 coding sequence is TGTGCCACCAGCAGAATGACAGGAGTTAATGAAAAACTGTTTTTT. The chain carries TRBV15 and TRBJ1-4, with D possibly TRBD1 on 6 matching bases. Trimming shortened V by 2 bases and J by 4 bases, and 11 bases separated the two germline ends. In germline, CDR1 is LNHNV, CDR2 YYDKDF (reference sequence). The CDR3 is 15 amino acids.